A single sample is the source of the 30 T cell receptor beta chains below, sequenced in a study of cytomegalovirus exposure and HLA in healthy donors. The primer mix had 60 Vbeta and 13 Jbeta primers. Method: immunoSEQ multiplex PCR; TCRdb's copy keeps in-frame clones and lacks some. The repertoire consists of 110,000 or so clones, with 60% to 85% occurring once and the leading ten covering about 5%. Sequenced: PBMCs. Receptors originate from a man in his forties or fifties in good health and CMV-seropositive.

The rearrangement uses TRBV30 and TRBJ2-5, with 7 positions matching TRBD2. V gave up 1 base and J gave up 11 bases; unmatched junction bases: 10. Germline assignment: CDR1 GTSNPN and CDR2 SVGIG (reference sequence). The CDR3 runs to 13 residues. CDR3 amino acids: CAWSGFWGGEQYF. Written as DNA, the CDR3 is TGTGCCTGGAGTGGATTTTGGGGGGGAGAGCAGTACTTC.

This chain uses TRBV27 with TRBJ1-4, with 10 bases identical to TRBD1. The CDR3 runs to 18 residues. V was clipped by 7 bases and J by 0 bases; unmatched bases: 11. Germline loops: CDR1 MNHEY, CDR2 SMNVEV (reference sequence). The CDR3 here is CASTGPGQGLATNEKLFF. The DNA of the CDR3 is TGTGCCAGCACGGGGCCGGGACAGGGGCTTGCAACTAATGAAAAACTGTTTTTT.

The V and J genes are TRBV4-1 and TRBJ2-7, with a tentative D call TRBD2 (6 bases). The CDR3 loop spans 14 amino acids. The germline V and J ends were trimmed by 5 bases and 6 bases, with 17 bases remaining between them. Germline assignment: CDR1 MGHRA and CDR2 YSYEKL. The DNA for the CDR3 is TGCGCCAGCAGCGGGGGGTCAGGATCGTCCGAGCAGTACTTC. This gives the protein CASSGGSGSSEQYF.

The CDR3 reads CAWILNTEAFF. As DNA, the CDR3 is TGTGCCTGGATTTTAAACACTGAAGCTTTCTTT. V and J are TRBV30 and TRBJ1-1; no definite D call. This CDR3 has 11 residues. The germline gives CDR1 GTSNPN, CDR2 SVGIG (reference sequence). The ends were cut back, 4 bases at V and 2 bases at J, with 5 bases in the middle.

The chain combines TRBV18 with TRBJ1-1; D unresolved. Germline CDR1 KGHSH, CDR2 LQKENI. The V end lost 3 bases, the J end lost 11 bases, and 19 bases lay between the germline ends. This CDR3 has 14 amino acids. The CDR3 is CASSPDRSGVAAFF. CDR3 DNA: TGTGCCAGCTCACCCGACCGATCCGGGGTAGCTGCTTTCTTT.

The rearrangement joins TRBV30 to TRBJ1-4; no clear D gene. V was clipped by 3 bases and J by 10 bases, with 12 bases between them. Looked up from germline, CDR1 is GTSNPN and CDR2 is SVGIG (reference sequence). CDR3 size: 12 residues. This CDR3 reads CAWSTSPGKLFF. The CDR3 DNA sequence: TGTGCCTGGAGCACGTCTCCAGGAAAACTGTTTTTT.

The chain joins TRBV4-2 to TRBJ2-7, with a possible D match to TRBD1 (5 bases). The ends were cut back, 0 bases at V and 9 bases at J, with 21 bases in the middle. This CDR3 has 16 residues. CDR1 is LGHNA, CDR2 YNFKEQ, per germline. In DNA form, the CDR3 reads TGTGCCAGCAGCCAAGAGCAGGTGGACAAGGCAAGGAGGCAGTACTTC. This encodes CASSQEQVDKARRQYF.

CDR3 sequence: CASSVGYGYTF. Written as DNA, the CDR3 is TGTGCCAGCAGCGTCGGGTATGGCTACACCTTC. The chain is built from TRBV9 and TRBJ1-2, with unresolved D. The germline V and J ends were trimmed by 2 bases and 5 bases, with 4 bases remaining between them. This CDR3 has 11 amino acids. Germline V gives CDR1 SGDLS, CDR2 YYNGEE.

This clone was picked up one time. The chain combines TRBV19 with TRBJ1-4; a weak D match, TRBD1 (5 bases). Per germline, CDR1 LNHDA and CDR2 SQIVND (reference sequence). V was trimmed by 7 bases and J by 8 bases, leaving 14 bases between them. The CDR3 is 13 amino acids. The CDR3: CASKGNAQEKLFF. The CDR3 bases are TGTGCCAGTAAGGGGAACGCACAAGAAAAACTGTTTTTT.

This chain uses TRBV15 with TRBJ2-4, with 9 bases lining up with TRBD1. The trim removed 1 base at V and 1 base at J, leaving 5 bases unmatched. The CDR3 is 17 amino acids. The germline gives CDR1 LNHNV, CDR2 YYDKDF (reference sequence). CDR3 in amino acids: CATSRVRTGDAKNIQYF. CDR3 DNA sequence: TGTGCCACCAGCAGAGTCAGGACAGGGGATGCCAAAAACATTCAGTACTTC.

The chain employs TRBV4-1 and TRBJ1-2, with 8 bases lining up with TRBD1. In germline, CDR1 is MGHRA, CDR2 YSYEKL. The CDR3 extends over 14 amino acids. With V trimmed by 3 bases and J by 4 bases, 4 bases remained unmatched. The CDR3 nucleotides read TGCGCCAGCAGCCAGGCGGACAGGGCCTATGGCTACACCTTC. Residues: CASSQADRAYGYTF.

The J gene is TRBJ1-6, the V gene TRBV7-9; 10 bases align to TRBD1. There are 15 residues in the CDR3. Germline CDR1 reads SEHNR; CDR2 reads FQNEAQ (reference sequence). V dropped 9 bases and J dropped 4; count of bases not matched to a gene: 6. DNA for the CDR3: TGTGCCAGTTCCCCGGGACAGGGGTATAATTCACCCCTCCACTTT. Translated: CASSPGQGYNSPLHF.

J is TRBJ2-3 and V is TRBV7-9, with D unresolved. V was shortened by 5 bases and J by 4 bases, with 19 bases between the two germline ends. Germline CDR1 SEHNR, CDR2 FQNEAQ (reference sequence). This CDR3 contains 16 residues. The CDR3 region is CASSLGETLTADTQYF. Written as DNA, the CDR3 is TGTGCCAGCAGCCTCGGTGAGACTCTAACTGCAGATACGCAGTATTTT.

This clone has only a few counts. This rearrangement joins TRBV19 to TRBJ1-2, with unresolved D. V lost 5 bases and J lost 8, with 15 bases in between. The V gene's germline CDR1 is LNHDA and CDR2 SQIVND (reference sequence). This CDR3 contains 13 residues. The CDR3 spells CASSADNYGGYTF. The CDR3 DNA follows: TGTGCCAGTAGTGCCGACAATTATGGGGGCTACACCTTC.

This clone was observed a handful of times. V usage is TRBV7-8 and J usage is TRBJ1-5, with D possibly being TRBD1 (5 bases). In germline, CDR1 is SGHVS, CDR2 FQNEAQ. V was clipped by 1 base and J by 5 bases, with 12 bases between them. CDR3 length: 15 amino acids. In DNA, the CDR3 is TGTGCCAGCAGCTTAGATTCCGACAGAGATCAGCCCCAGCATTTT. Residues: CASSLDSDRDQPQHF. Together with reference TRBV7-8 and TRBJ1-5, the CDR3 gives the full variable domain: GAGVSQSPRYKVAKRGQDVALRCDPISGHVSLFWYQQALGQGPEFLTYFQNEAQLDKSGLPSDRFFAERPEGSVSTLKIQRTQQEDSAVYLCASSLDSDRDQPQHFGDGTRLSIL.

For the CDR3, the DNA is TGCGCCAGCAAGACAGGACCGAACACTGAAGCTTTCTTT. Its protein is CASKTGPNTEAFF. This sequence joins TRBV5-1 and TRBJ1-1, with D perhaps matching TRBD1 (6 bases). The V and J ends lost 6 bases and 1 base respectively, with 10 bases between them. Germline CDR1 reads SGHRS; CDR2 reads YFSETQ. CDR3 size: 13 residues. Together with reference TRBV5-1 and TRBJ1-1, the CDR3 gives the full variable domain: KAGVTQTPRYLIKTRGQQVTLSCSPISGHRSVSWYQQTPGQGLQFLFEYFSETQRNKGNFPGRFSGRQFSNSRSEMNVSTLELGDSALYLCASKTGPNTEAFFGQGTRLTVV.

The V and J genes are TRBV30 and TRBJ2-5; 7 bases agree with TRBD2. This CDR3 spans 14 amino acids. Trimming cost V 2 bases and J 5 bases; bases outside gene matches: 8. Germline V gives CDR1 GTSNPN, CDR2 SVGIG (reference sequence). The CDR3 loop is CAWSTGGASETQYF. CDR3 DNA: TGTGCCTGGAGTACGGGAGGCGCCTCGGAGACCCAGTACTTC.

This chain links TRBV6-5 with TRBJ1-4; maybe TRBD1 (5 bases). V shed 0 bases and J shed 7 bases, with 12 bases lying between them. The CDR3 loop spans 15 amino acids. Germline assignment: CDR1 MNHEY and CDR2 SVGAGI. CDR3 DNA: TGTGCCAGCAGTTACTCCGGGGGACCGGGTGAAAAACTGTTTTTT. This codes for CASSYSGGPGEKLFF.

The chain carries TRBV5-4 and TRBJ2-3, with 8 bases identical to TRBD2. V lost 4 bases to trimming and J lost 7 bases; unmatched junction nucleotides: 8. The CDR3 loop spans 14 amino acids. From germline, CDR1 is SGHNT and CDR2 YYREEE (reference sequence). The CDR3 here is CASSPRVAGNTQYF. The CDR3 region has the DNA TGTGCCAGCAGCCCGCGGGTAGCGGGGAATACGCAGTATTTT.

The chain employs TRBV5-4 and TRBJ2-3; 8 positions match TRBD2. The junction had 10 bases not matched to a gene; V was cut back by 6 bases and J by 1 base. The CDR3 is made up of 16 amino acids. The V gene's germline CDR1 is SGHNT and CDR2 YYREEE (reference sequence). The CDR3 DNA reads as TGTGCCAGCACCCACAGCGGGAGAGGTGGCACAGATACGCAGTATTTT. This sequence encodes CASTHSGRGGTDTQYF.

This clone has more than one count but fewer than ten. The rearrangement uses TRBV6-5 and TRBJ1-1, with TRBD1 as a possible D gene (5 bases). The CDR3 is 15 residues long. From germline, CDR1 is MNHEY and CDR2 SVGAGI. Trimming shortened V by 2 bases and J by 1 base, and 11 bases separated the two germline ends. The CDR3 loop is CASSYAGVGNTEAFF. The CDR3 DNA sequence: TGTGCCAGCAGTTACGCGGGGGTAGGGAACACTGAAGCTTTCTTT.

This chain joins TRBV5-4 and TRBJ2-1, with 9 bases aligning to TRBD2. V lost 0 bases to trimming and J lost 5 bases; unmatched junction nucleotides: 3. The length of the CDR3 is 15 residues. The V gene's germline CDR1 is SGHNT and CDR2 YYREEE (reference sequence). CDR3 protein: CASSLGGREDNEQFF. CDR3 coding DNA: TGTGCCAGCAGCTTGGGCGGGAGGGAAGACAATGAGCAGTTCTTC.

The rearrangement joins TRBV5-1 to TRBJ2-3; 8 bases agree with TRBD1. Germline CDR1 SGHRS, CDR2 YFSETQ. The CDR3 runs to 15 residues. Trimming at V came to 4 bases and at J to 0 bases, leaving 4 bases not matched to a gene. The CDR3 sequence is CASSRTGLSTDTQYF. The CDR3 nucleotides are TGCGCCAGCAGCCGGACAGGGCTTAGCACAGATACGCAGTATTTT. The entire variable domain, with the rest obtained from reference TRBV5-1 and TRBJ2-3, is as follows: KAGVTQTPRYLIKTRGQQVTLSCSPISGHRSVSWYQQTPGQGLQFLFEYFSETQRNKGNFPGRFSGRQFSNSRSEMNVSTLELGDSALYLCASSRTGLSTDTQYFGPGTRLTVL.

This chain joins TRBV18 and TRBJ2-5, with a possible D match to TRBD1 (5 bases). CDR3 size: 15 residues. Germline assignment: CDR1 KGHSH and CDR2 LQKENI. V was shortened by 2 bases and J by 3 bases, with 13 bases between the two germline ends. Here the CDR3 DNA reads TGTGCCAGCTCACCAATTAGGGGTAGAGAAGAGACCCAGTACTTC. Translated, it gives CASSPIRGREETQYF.

This sequence joins TRBV11-2 and TRBJ1-6; D unclear. Germline V gene lookup returns CDR1 SGHAT and CDR2 FQNNGV. The CDR3 loop spans 15 amino acids. Trimming removed 0 bases at V and 0 bases at J, with 3 bases between. The CDR3 DNA is TGTGCCAGCAGCTTAGAGAGCTCCTATAATTCACCCCTCCACTTT. Translated, it gives CASSLESSYNSPLHF.

With respect to this clone: Germline is not matched at one junction end, which may reflect a read error. The chain joins TRBV7-7 to TRBJ2-5; perhaps TRBD2 as D (6 bases). CDR3 length: 13 residues. Germline assignment: CDR1 SSHAT and CDR2 FNYEAQ (reference sequence). In nucleotides, the CDR3 is TGTGCTAGCAGCTTTAGCGGACAAGAGACCCAGTACTTC. It codes for CASSFSGQETQYF.

This clone was picked up a small number of times. V usage is TRBV7-2 and J usage is TRBJ2-7; 9 bases fit TRBD2. Germline V lookup: CDR1 SGHTA, CDR2 FQGNSA. The CDR3 has 13 residues. The V gene end was trimmed by 3 bases and the J gene end by 3 bases; junction bases not matched to a gene: 0. The DNA of the CDR3 is TGTGCCAGCAGCTTGACTAGCGGCTACGAGCAGTACTTC. The encoded protein is CASSLTSGYEQYF.

The rearrangement uses TRBV4-1 and TRBJ2-7; TRBD2 matches at 7 bases. V was clipped by 2 bases and J by 3 bases; unmatched bases: 7. The CDR3 spans 15 residues. In germline, CDR1 is MGHRA, CDR2 YSYEKL. CDR3 nucleotides: TGCGCCAGCAGCCAAACAGGTGAGCGGGGCTACGAGCAGTACTTC. Translation gives CASSQTGERGYEQYF.

The genes are TRBV5-1 and TRBJ1-2, with no clear D. Trimming shortened V by 3 bases and J by 3 bases, and 6 bases separated the two germline ends. The CDR3 spans 12 residues. Germline V lookup: CDR1 SGHRS, CDR2 YFSETQ. The DNA for the CDR3 is TGCGCCAGCAGCTCAGATTACTATGGCTACACCTTC. This sequence encodes CASSSDYYGYTF.

The chain carries TRBV10-2 and TRBJ2-1; a weak D match, TRBD1 (5 bases). The V end lost 0 bases, the J end lost 6 bases, and 9 bases lay between the germline ends. The CDR3 totals 14 residues. Germline V CDR1 and CDR2: WSHSY, SAAADI. The CDR3 sequence: CASSESGLSNEQFF. CDR3 bases: TGCGCCAGCAGTGAGTCGGGGCTGTCCAATGAGCAGTTCTTC.